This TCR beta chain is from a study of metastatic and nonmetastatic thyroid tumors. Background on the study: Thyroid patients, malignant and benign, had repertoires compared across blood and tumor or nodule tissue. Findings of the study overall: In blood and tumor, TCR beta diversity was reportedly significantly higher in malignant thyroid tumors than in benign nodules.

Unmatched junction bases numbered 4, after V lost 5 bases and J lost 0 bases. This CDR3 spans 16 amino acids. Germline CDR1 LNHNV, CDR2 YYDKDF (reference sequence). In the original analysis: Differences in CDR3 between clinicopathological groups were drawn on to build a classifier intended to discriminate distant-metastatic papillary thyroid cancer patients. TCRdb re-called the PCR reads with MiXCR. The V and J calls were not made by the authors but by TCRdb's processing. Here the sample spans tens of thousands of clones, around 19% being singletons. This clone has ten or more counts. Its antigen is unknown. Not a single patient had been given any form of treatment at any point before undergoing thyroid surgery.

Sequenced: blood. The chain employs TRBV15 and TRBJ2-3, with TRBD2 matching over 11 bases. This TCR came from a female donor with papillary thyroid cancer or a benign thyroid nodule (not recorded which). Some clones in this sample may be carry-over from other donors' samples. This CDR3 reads CATSRSGRGSTDTQYF. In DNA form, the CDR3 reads TGTGCCACCAGCCGTAGCGGGAGGGGTAGCACAGATACGCAGTATTTT.